This TCR beta chain was sequenced in a study of Ad26.COV2.S vaccination and SARS-CoV-2 variants. As concerns this clone: The target antigen is unknown.

Study-wide findings and caveats: It was reported that spike-specific CD8+ and CD4+ T cell responses were substantially broad after vaccination. Vaccinees showed greater spike-specific TCR breadth than placebo recipients.

Sequencing was performed with immunoSEQ multiplex PCR; in TCRdb, only in-frame clones are kept and a portion is missing. This sample has about 180,000 clones, with around 88% found just once. This CDR3 region has 13 residues. V dropped 4 bases and J dropped 4 bases, with 8 bases sitting between them. Per the germline V gene, CDR1 is MGHRA and CDR2 is YSYEKL. This chain connects TRBV4-1 to TRBJ1-3; D is uncertain. The material sequenced was peripheral blood, taken after recovery from COVID-19. This receptor was obtained from a human donor who had recovered from COVID-19. Written as DNA, the CDR3 is TGCGCCAGCAGCCGCAATGGGGGAAACACCATATATTTT. Its translation is CASSRNGGNTIYF.